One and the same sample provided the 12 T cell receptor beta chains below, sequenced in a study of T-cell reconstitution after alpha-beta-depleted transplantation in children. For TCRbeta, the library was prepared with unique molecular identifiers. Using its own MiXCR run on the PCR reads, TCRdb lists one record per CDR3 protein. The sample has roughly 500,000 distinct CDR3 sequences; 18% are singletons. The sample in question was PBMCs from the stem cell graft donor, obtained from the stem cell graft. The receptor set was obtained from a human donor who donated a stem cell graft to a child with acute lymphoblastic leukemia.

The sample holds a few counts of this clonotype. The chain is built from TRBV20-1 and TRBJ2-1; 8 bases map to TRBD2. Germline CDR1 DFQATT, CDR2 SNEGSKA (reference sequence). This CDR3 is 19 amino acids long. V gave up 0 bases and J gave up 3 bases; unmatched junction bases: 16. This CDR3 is CSARDLAASGYPVYNEQFF. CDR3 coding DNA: TGCAGTGCTAGAGATCTAGCGGCTAGCGGGTATCCTGTCTACAATGAGCAGTTCTTC.

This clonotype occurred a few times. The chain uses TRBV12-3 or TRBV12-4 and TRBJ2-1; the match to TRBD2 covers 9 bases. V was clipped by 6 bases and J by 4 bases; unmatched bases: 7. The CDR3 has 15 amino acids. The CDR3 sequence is CASSRIAGAYNEQFF. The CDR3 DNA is TGTGCCAGCAGCCGGATAGCGGGAGCATACAATGAGCAGTTCTTC.

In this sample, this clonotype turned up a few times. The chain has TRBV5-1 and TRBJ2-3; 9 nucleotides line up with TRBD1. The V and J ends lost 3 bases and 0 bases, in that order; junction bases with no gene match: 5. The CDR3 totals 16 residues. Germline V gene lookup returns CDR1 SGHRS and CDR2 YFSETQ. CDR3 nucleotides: TGCGCCAGCAGCTGGGACAGGGAAACGAGCACAGATACGCAGTATTTT. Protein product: CASSWDRETSTDTQYF.

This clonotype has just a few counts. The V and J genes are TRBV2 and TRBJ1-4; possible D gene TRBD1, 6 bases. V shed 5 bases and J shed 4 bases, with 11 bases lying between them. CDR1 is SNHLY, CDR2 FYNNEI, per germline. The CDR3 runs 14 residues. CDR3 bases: TGTGCCAGCAGTCGCGGGACACTTAATGAAAAACTGTTTTTT. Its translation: CASSRGTLNEKLFF.

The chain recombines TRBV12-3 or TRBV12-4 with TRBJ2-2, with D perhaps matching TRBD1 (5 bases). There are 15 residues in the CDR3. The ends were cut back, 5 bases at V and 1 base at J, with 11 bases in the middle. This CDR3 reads CASSLGELNTGELFF. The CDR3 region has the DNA TGTGCCAGCAGTCTAGGGGAATTGAACACCGGGGAGCTGTTTTTT.

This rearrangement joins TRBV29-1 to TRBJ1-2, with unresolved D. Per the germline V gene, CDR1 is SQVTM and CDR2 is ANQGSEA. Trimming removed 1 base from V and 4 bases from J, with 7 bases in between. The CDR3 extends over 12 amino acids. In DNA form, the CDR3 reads TGCAGCGTTGAAGGCTCCGCCTATGGCTACACCTTC. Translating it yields CSVEGSAYGYTF.

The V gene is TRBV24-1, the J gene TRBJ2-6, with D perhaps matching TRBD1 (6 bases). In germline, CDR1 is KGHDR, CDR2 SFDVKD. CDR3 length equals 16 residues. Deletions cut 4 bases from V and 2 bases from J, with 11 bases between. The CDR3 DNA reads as TGTGCCACCAGTGACCCCACAGGGACTGGGGCCAACGTCCTGACTTTC. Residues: CATSDPTGTGANVLTF.

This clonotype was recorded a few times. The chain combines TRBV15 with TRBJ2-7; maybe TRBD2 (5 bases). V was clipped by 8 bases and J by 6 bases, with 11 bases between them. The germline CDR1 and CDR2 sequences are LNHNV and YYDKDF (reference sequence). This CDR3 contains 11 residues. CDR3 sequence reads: CATGEGPEQYF. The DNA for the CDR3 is TGTGCCACCGGAGAGGGTCCCGAGCAGTACTTC.

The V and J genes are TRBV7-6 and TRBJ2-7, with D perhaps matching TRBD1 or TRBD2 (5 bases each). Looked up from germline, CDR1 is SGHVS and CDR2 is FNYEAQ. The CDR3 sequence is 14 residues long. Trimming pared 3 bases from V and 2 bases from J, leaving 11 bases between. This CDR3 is CASSLGVEAYEQYF. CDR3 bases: TGTGCCAGCAGCTTGGGGGTCGAGGCCTACGAGCAGTACTTC.

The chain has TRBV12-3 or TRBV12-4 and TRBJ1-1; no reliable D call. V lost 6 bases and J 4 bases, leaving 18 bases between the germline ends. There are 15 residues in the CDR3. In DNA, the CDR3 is TGTGCCAGCAGGGGAATGAGGGAGGCAATCACTGAAGCTTTCTTT. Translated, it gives CASRGMREAITEAFF.

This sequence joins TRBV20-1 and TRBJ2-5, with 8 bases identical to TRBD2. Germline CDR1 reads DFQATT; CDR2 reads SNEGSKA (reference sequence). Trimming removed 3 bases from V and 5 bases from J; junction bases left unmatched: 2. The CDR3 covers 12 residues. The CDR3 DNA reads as TGCAGTGCTAGCGGGAGGGCGGAGACCCAGTACTTC. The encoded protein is CSASGRAETQYF.

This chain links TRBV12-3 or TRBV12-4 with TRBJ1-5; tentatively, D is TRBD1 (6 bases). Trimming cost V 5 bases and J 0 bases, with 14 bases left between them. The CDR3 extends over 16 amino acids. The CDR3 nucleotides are TGTGCCAGCAGTGAGGACAGCCTATATAGCAATCAGCCCCAGCATTTT. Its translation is CASSEDSLYSNQPQHF.